The 24 T cell receptor beta chains below were found in one sample sequenced in a study of blood T cell repertoires in COVID-19. Clones were sequenced by immunoSEQ multiplex PCR, and TCRdb holds only the in-frame ones, with some missing. The top ten hold roughly 14% of the sample, which has 250,000 to 350,000 clones, roughly 80% seen once. Sequencing was carried out using peripheral blood. The receptor source for this set is an older person with COVID-19, enrolled during active disease.

This clone has a handful of counts. The chain combines TRBV27 with TRBJ2-1, with D maybe TRBD1 (6 bases). This CDR3 comprises 13 residues. Germline CDR1 and CDR2: MNHEY and SMNVEV (reference sequence). V lost 5 bases and J 9 bases, leaving 14 bases between the germline ends. CDR3 in amino acids: CASSIHRVSEQFF. The DNA of the CDR3 is TGTGCCAGCAGTATACACAGGGTGAGTGAGCAGTTCTTC.

The chain employs TRBV9 and TRBJ1-4, with TRBD1 matching over 9 bases. Germline CDR1 and CDR2: SGDLS and YYNGEE. This CDR3 is 17 amino acids long. Trimming took 0 bases from V and 4 from J; bases not matched to a gene: 7. The CDR3 sequence: CASSVGGTGRINEKLFF. Here the CDR3 DNA reads TGTGCCAGCAGCGTAGGTGGGACAGGGCGAATTAATGAAAAACTGTTTTTT.

The J gene is TRBJ1-2, the V gene TRBV18; D might be TRBD1 (5 bases). The V and J ends lost 4 bases and 4 bases respectively, with 19 bases between them. Germline-derived CDR1 and CDR2 are KGHSH and LQKENI. This CDR3 is built from 16 residues. CDR3 DNA: TGTGCCAGCTCACAAATAGACAGAGACAAGACCTATGGCTACACCTTC. Encoded protein: CASSQIDRDKTYGYTF.

The chain employs TRBV6-2 or TRBV6-3 and TRBJ1-3, with a possible D match to TRBD1 (5 bases). From germline, CDR1 is MNHEY and CDR2 SVGEGT. Deletions cut 2 bases from V and 0 bases from J, with 11 bases between. The CDR3 is made up of 16 amino acids. This CDR3 is CASSYAGRNSGNTIYF. In DNA, the CDR3 is TGTGCCAGCAGTTACGCGGGACGGAACTCTGGAAACACCATATATTTT.

The chain couples TRBV28 to TRBJ2-1; D gene uncertain. This CDR3 comprises 14 residues. V was clipped by 5 bases and J by 6 bases, with 14 bases between them. CDR1 is MDHEN, CDR2 SYDVKM, per germline. The DNA for the CDR3 is TGTGCCAGCAGTCCTCCCTTCCAGGTCAATGAGCAGTTCTTC. This encodes CASSPPFQVNEQFF. The whole variable domain, remainder taken from reference TRBV28 and TRBJ2-1, is DVKVTQSSRYLVKRTGEKVFLECVQDMDHENMFWYRQDPGLGLRLIYFSYDVKMKEKGDIPEGYSVSREKKERFSLILESASTNQTSMYLCASSPPFQVNEQFFGPGTRLTVL.

The V and J genes are TRBV28 and TRBJ2-3, with a tentative D call TRBD2 (6 bases). The CDR3 spans 15 residues. Looked up from germline, CDR1 is MDHEN and CDR2 is SYDVKM. V was trimmed by 6 bases and J by 7 bases, leaving 20 bases between them. The CDR3 spells CASSSGTFSRYTQYF. The CDR3 DNA reads TGTGCCAGCAGCTCCGGGACTTTCTCCAGGTATACGCAGTATTTT.

This rearrangement joins TRBV5-5 to TRBJ1-3; D gene uncertain. Germline V gene lookup returns CDR1 SGHKS and CDR2 YYEKEE (reference sequence). The CDR3 has 13 amino acids. The ends were cut back, 0 bases at V and 2 bases at J, with 3 bases in the middle. The CDR3 DNA reads as TGTGCCAGCAGCTTGGCCGCTGGAAACACCATATATTTT. Encoded protein: CASSLAAGNTIYF.

The V call is TRBV5-1, the J call TRBJ1-1; D may be TRBD1 (5 bases). The germline CDR1 and CDR2 sequences are SGHRS and YFSETQ. This CDR3 region has 16 residues. V was shortened by 4 bases and J by 5 bases, with 21 bases between the two germline ends. CDR3 sequence: CASSLRETGLGTEAFF. DNA for the CDR3: TGCGCCAGCAGCCTGAGGGAGACGGGACTAGGTACTGAAGCTTTCTTT. The variable domain in full, with the rest retrieved from reference TRBV5-1 and TRBJ1-1, is KAGVTQTPRYLIKTRGQQVTLSCSPISGHRSVSWYQQTPGQGLQFLFEYFSETQRNKGNFPGRFSGRQFSNSRSEMNVSTLELGDSALYLCASSLRETGLGTEAFFGQGTRLTVV.

V and J are TRBV9 and TRBJ1-3; D not resolved. The CDR3 covers 13 residues. Looked up from germline, CDR1 is SGDLS and CDR2 is YYNGEE. V lost 0 bases and J lost 11, with 12 bases in between. The CDR3 here is CASSVGRESSIYF. The CDR3 DNA follows: TGTGCCAGCAGCGTAGGGCGGGAGTCTTCCATATATTTT.

The chain combines TRBV2 with TRBJ1-6; weak D call: TRBD1 (6 bases). V was trimmed by 3 bases and J by 10 bases, leaving 19 bases between them. In germline, CDR1 is SNHLY, CDR2 FYNNEI. This CDR3 has 16 amino acids. Here the CDR3 DNA reads TGTGCCAGCAGTGATGGGATGGGACAAACTCTCTCACCCCTCCACTTT. This encodes CASSDGMGQTLSPLHF. The entire variable domain, with the rest obtained from reference TRBV2 and TRBJ1-6, is as follows: EPEVTQTPSHQVTQMGQEVILRCVPISNHLYFYWYRQILGQKVEFLVSFYNNEISEKSEIFDDQFSVERPDGSNFTLKIRSTKLEDSAMYFCASSDGMGQTLSPLHFGNGTRLTVT.

The CDR3 coding sequence is TGTGCCACCACTCTGGGGGCAACCGGGGAGCTGTTTTTT. Translating it yields CATTLGATGELFF. The rearrangement uses TRBV15 and TRBJ2-2; possible D gene TRBD1, 6 bases. V was cut by 7 bases and J by 5 bases, with 11 bases left in between. The CDR3 is 13 residues long. Germline V gene data show CDR1 as LNHNV and CDR2 as YYDKDF (reference sequence).

V is TRBV6-4 and J is TRBJ2-1; a weak D match, TRBD1 (5 bases). CDR1 and CDR2 (germline): MRHNA, SNTAGT. With 3 bases removed from V and 2 bases from J, the gap between germline ends came to 11 bases. CDR3 length: 15 amino acids. This CDR3 is CASSEERGPYNEQFF. The CDR3 region has the DNA TGTGCCAGCAGTGAGGAAAGGGGTCCCTACAATGAGCAGTTCTTC.

This clone was found once. The rearrangement links TRBV9 to TRBJ2-5; TRBD1 matches 7 bases. CDR3 length: 14 residues. J was trimmed by 1 base and V by 3 bases; bases with no gene match: 3. Germline-derived CDR1 and CDR2 are SGDLS and YYNGEE. CDR3 amino acids: CASSGRDSQETQYF. As DNA, the CDR3 is TGTGCCAGCAGCGGTCGGGACAGCCAAGAGACCCAGTACTTC.

The V gene is TRBV19, the J gene TRBJ1-5, with TRBD1 matching 9 bases. Germline-derived CDR1 and CDR2 are LNHDA and SQIVND (reference sequence). The trim removed 3 bases at V and 4 bases at J, leaving 4 bases unmatched. The length of the CDR3 is 15 residues. CDR3 in amino acids: CASSIHDRGNQPQHF. CDR3 nucleotide sequence: TGTGCCAGTAGTATTCACGACAGGGGGAATCAGCCCCAGCATTTT.

This clone was seen just once. CDR3 coding DNA: TGTGCCAGCAGCGAAACGACAAACACAGATACGCAGTATTTT. It yields the protein CASSETTNTDTQYF. This rearrangement joins TRBV9 to TRBJ2-3; no definite D call. The CDR3 loop spans 14 amino acids. Per germline, CDR1 SGDLS and CDR2 YYNGEE. Trimming shortened V by 3 bases and J by 2 bases, and 10 bases separated the two germline ends.

The chain employs TRBV19 and TRBJ1-5; a possible D gene is TRBD1 (5 bases). This CDR3 has 13 amino acids. In germline, CDR1 is LNHDA, CDR2 SQIVND (reference sequence). Trimming removed 9 bases from V and 6 bases from J, with 15 bases in between. CDR3 nucleotides: TGTGCCAGCGCCGGGGGGTGGCGTCAGCCCCAGCATTTT. Amino acid sequence: CASAGGWRQPQHF.

This chain links TRBV9 with TRBJ2-5, with D maybe TRBD2 (6 bases). V was pared by 0 bases and J by 4 bases, with 13 bases between. This CDR3 is built from 15 residues. CDR1 and CDR2 (germline): SGDLS, YYNGEE. This chain's CDR3 is CASSVAPGVSETQYF. The CDR3 coding sequence is TGTGCCAGCAGCGTAGCTCCGGGGGTGTCAGAGACCCAGTACTTC. Variable domain in full (rest from reference TRBV9 and TRBJ2-5): DSGVTQTPKHLITATGQRVTLRCSPRSGDLSVYWYQQSLDQGLQFLIQYYNGEERAKGNILERFSAQQFPDLHSELNLSSLELGDSALYFCASSVAPGVSETQYFGPGTRLLVL.

The chain carries TRBV29-1 and TRBJ1-1, with D uncertain. The length of the CDR3 is 11 residues. V was clipped by 7 bases and J by 7 bases, with 13 bases between them. Germline V gives CDR1 SQVTM, CDR2 ANQGSEA. CDR3 bases: TGCAGCGGTAAGCGGTATGGTGAAGCTTTCTTT. Residues: CSGKRYGEAFF.

This chain links TRBV19 with TRBJ1-2; 7 positions match TRBD1. Germline trimming cut 6 bases from V and 2 bases from J; bases unmatched to any gene: 3. This CDR3 spans 13 amino acids. Per germline, CDR1 LNHDA and CDR2 SQIVND (reference sequence). The CDR3 DNA reads as TGTGCCAGTAGCCCGACAGGGAACTATGGCTACACCTTC. It translates to CASSPTGNYGYTF.

The chain employs TRBV5-5 and TRBJ2-1, with 7 bases matching TRBD1. The CDR3 has 14 residues. The germline V gene encodes CDR1 SGHKS and CDR2 YYEKEE (reference sequence). J lost 1 base, V lost 4 bases, and 2 bases had no gene match. The CDR3 DNA follows: TGTGCCAGCAGCAGGGGGCTTTCCTACAATGAGCAGTTCTTC. This gives the protein CASSRGLSYNEQFF.

J is TRBJ1-6 and V is TRBV7-2; TRBD1 aligns across 9 bases. The CDR3 is made up of 17 amino acids. Germline CDR1 is SGHTA and CDR2 is FQGNSA. V was pared by 5 bases and J by 6 bases, with 11 bases of the junction left unmatched. CDR3 in amino acids: CASSTQGALVGNSPLHF. In DNA, the CDR3 is TGTGCCAGCAGCACACAGGGGGCTCTTGTGGGTAATTCACCCCTCCACTTT.

Only a few counts were recorded for this clone. The sample holds other DNA sequences that translate to the same CDR3. The J gene is TRBJ2-5, the V gene TRBV7-9, with 7 bases lining up with TRBD1. V lost 4 bases, J lost 3 bases, and 8 bases stayed unmatched. This CDR3 spans 15 amino acids. Germline CDR1 and CDR2: SEHNR and FQNEAQ (reference sequence). CDR3 amino acids: CASSSRQGLKETQYF. The CDR3 coding sequence is TGTGCCAGCAGCTCCCGACAGGGATTGAAAGAGACCCAGTACTTC.

The rearrangement joins TRBV3-1 (or the pseudogene TRBV3-2) to TRBJ2-3; a weak D match, TRBD2 (5 bases). The germline gives CDR1 LGHDT, CDR2 YNNKEL (reference sequence). CDR3 length: 15 amino acids. V lost 3 bases and J 2 bases, leaving 12 bases between the germline ends. CDR3 region: CASSQAAGNTDTQYF. DNA for the CDR3: TGTGCCAGCAGCCAGGCGGCGGGTAACACAGATACGCAGTATTTT.

This clone was recorded only once. This rearrangement joins TRBV4-3 to TRBJ1-6; no clear D. The CDR3 consists of 15 residues. Trimming took off 1 base at V and 10 bases at J, with 14 bases between the two ends. Germline-derived CDR1 and CDR2 are LGHNA and YSLEER. The CDR3 protein is CASSQASQVQSPLHF. CDR3 nucleotides: TGCGCCAGCAGCCAAGCCTCCCAGGTCCAGTCACCCCTCCACTTT.